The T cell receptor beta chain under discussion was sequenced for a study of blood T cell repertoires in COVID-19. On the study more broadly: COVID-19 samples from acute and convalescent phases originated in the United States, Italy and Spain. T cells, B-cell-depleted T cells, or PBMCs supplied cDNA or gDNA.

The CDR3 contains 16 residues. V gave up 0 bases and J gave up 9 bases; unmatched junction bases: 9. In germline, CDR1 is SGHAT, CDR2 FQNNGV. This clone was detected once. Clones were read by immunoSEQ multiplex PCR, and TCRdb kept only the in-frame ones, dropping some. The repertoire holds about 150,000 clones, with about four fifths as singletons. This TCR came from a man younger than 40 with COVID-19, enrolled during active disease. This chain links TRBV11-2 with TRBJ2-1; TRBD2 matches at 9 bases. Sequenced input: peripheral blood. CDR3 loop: CASSLEASGNQGEQFF. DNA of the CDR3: TGTGCCAGCAGCTTAGAGGCTAGCGGGAATCAAGGTGAGCAGTTCTTC.